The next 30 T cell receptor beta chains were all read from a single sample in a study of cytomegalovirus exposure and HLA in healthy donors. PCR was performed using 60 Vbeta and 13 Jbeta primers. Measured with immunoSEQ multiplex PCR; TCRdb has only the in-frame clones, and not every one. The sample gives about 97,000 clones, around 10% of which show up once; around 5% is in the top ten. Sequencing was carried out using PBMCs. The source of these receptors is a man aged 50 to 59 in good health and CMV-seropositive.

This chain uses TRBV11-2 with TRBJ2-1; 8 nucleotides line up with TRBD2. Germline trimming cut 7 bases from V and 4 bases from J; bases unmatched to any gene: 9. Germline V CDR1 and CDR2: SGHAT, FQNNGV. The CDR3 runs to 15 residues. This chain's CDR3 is CASNSAGEFYNEQFF. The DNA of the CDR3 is TGTGCCAGCAACTCAGCGGGAGAATTTTACAATGAGCAGTTCTTC.

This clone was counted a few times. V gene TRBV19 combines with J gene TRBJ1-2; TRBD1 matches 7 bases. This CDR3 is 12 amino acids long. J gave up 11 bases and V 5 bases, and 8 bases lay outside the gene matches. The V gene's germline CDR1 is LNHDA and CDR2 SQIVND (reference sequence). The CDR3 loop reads CASSALGQKYTF. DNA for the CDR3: TGTGCCAGTAGTGCCTTGGGACAGAAATACACCTTC.

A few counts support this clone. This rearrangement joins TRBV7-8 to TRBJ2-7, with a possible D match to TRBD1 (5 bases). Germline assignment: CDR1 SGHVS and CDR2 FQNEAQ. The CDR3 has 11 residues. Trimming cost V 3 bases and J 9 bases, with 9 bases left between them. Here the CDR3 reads CASSLGRGQYF. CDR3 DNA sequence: TGTGCCAGCAGCTTGGGAAGGGGGCAGTACTTC. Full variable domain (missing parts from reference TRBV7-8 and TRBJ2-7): GAGVSQSPRYKVAKRGQDVALRCDPISGHVSLFWYQQALGQGPEFLTYFQNEAQLDKSGLPSDRFFAERPEGSVSTLKIQRTQQEDSAVYLCASSLGRGQYFGPGTRLTVT.

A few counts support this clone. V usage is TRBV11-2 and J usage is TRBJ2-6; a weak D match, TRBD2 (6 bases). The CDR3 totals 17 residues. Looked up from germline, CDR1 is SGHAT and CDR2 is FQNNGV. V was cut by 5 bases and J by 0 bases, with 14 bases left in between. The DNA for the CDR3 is TGTGCCAGCAGCCCTCTGGTGGGGGGCTCTGGGGCCAACGTCCTGACTTTC. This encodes CASSPLVGGSGANVLTF.

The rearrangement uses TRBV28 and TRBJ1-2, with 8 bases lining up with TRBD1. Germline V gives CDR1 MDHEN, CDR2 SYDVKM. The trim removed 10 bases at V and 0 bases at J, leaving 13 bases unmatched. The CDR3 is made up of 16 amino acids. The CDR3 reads CAISYRTGITNYGYTF. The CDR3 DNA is TGTGCCATCTCGTACCGGACAGGGATTACTAACTATGGCTACACCTTC.

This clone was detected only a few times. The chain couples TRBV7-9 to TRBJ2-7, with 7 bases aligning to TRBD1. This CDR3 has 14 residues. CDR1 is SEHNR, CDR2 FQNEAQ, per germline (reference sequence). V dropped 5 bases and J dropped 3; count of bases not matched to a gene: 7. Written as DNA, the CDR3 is TGTGCCAGCAGCCACCGGGACAGAAACTACGAGCAGTACTTC. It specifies CASSHRDRNYEQYF. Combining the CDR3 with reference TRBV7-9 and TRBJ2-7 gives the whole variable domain DTGVSQNPRHKITKRGQNVTFRCDPISEHNRLYWYRQTLGQGPEFLTYFQNEAQLEKSRLLSDRFSAERPKGSFSTLEIQRTEQGDSAMYLCASSHRDRNYEQYFGPGTRLTVT.

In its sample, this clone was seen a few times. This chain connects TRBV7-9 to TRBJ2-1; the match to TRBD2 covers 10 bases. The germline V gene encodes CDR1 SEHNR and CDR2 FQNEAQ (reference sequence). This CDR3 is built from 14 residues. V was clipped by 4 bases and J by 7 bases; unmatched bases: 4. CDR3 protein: CASSYGTSDNEQFF. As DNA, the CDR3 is TGTGCCAGCAGCTACGGGACTAGCGATAATGAGCAGTTCTTC.

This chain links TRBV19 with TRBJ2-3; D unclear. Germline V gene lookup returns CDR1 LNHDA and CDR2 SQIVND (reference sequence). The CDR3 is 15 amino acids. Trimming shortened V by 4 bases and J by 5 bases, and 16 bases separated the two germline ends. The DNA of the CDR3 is TGTGCCAGTAGTACCGATCTTCAGGTGCGAGATACGCAGTATTTT. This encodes CASSTDLQVRDTQYF.

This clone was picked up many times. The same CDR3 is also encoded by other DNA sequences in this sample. CDR3 amino acids: CASSLGSGNYGYTF. The CDR3 DNA is TGTGCCAGCAGCTTAGGCAGCGGTAACTATGGCTACACCTTC. This chain connects TRBV7-9 to TRBJ1-2; D gene uncertain. Per germline, CDR1 SEHNR and CDR2 FQNEAQ (reference sequence). This CDR3 region has 14 residues. Trimming shortened V by 1 base and J by 1 base, and 7 bases separated the two germline ends.

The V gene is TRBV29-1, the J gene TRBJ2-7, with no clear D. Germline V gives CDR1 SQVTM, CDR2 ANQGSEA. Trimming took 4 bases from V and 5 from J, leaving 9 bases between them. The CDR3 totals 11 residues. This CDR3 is CSVGDIHEQYF. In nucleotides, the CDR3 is TGCAGCGTTGGTGACATCCACGAGCAGTACTTC.

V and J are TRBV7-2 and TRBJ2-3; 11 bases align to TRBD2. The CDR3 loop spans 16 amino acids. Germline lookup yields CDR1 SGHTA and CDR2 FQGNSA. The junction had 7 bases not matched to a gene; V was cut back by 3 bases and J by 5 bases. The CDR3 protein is CASSFVAGGRIDTQYF. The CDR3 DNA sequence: TGTGCCAGCAGCTTCGTAGCGGGAGGGCGGATAGATACGCAGTATTTT.

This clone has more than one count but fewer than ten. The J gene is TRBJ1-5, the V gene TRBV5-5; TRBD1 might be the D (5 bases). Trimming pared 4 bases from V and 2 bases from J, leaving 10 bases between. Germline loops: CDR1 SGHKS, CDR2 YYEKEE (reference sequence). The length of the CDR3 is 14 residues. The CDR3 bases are TGTGCCAGCAGCCCGGGGGGAGGCAATCAGCCCCAGCATTTT. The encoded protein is CASSPGGGNQPQHF.

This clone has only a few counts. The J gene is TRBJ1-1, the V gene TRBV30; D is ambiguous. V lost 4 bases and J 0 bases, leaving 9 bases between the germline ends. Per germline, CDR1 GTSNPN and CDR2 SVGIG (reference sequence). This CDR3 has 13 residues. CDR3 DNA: TGTGCCTGGACCCTACAGCTGAACACTGAAGCTTTCTTT. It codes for CAWTLQLNTEAFF.

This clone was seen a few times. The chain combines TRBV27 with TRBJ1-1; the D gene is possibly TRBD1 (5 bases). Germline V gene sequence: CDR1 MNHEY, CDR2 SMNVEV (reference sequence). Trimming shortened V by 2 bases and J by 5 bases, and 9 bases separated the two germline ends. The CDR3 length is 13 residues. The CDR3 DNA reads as TGTGCCAGCAGTTTAACGGGGGAGACTGAAGCTTTCTTT. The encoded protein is CASSLTGETEAFF.

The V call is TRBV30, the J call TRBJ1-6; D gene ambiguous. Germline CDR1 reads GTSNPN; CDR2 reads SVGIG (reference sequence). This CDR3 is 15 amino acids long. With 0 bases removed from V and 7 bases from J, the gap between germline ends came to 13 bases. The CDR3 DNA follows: TGTGCCTGGAGTGTACATGATTTTCTGAATTCACCCCTCCACTTT. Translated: CAWSVHDFLNSPLHF.

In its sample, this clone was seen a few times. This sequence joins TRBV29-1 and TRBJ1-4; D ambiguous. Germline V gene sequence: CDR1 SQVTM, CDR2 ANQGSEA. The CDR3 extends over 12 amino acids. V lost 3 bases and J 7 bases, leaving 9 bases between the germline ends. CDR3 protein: CSVEERGEKLFF. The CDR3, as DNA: TGCAGCGTTGAGGAGCGGGGTGAAAAACTGTTTTTT. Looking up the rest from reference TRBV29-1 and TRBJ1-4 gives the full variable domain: SAVISQKPSRDICQRGTSLTIQCQVDSQVTMMFWYRQQPGQSLTLIATANQGSEATYESGFVIDKFPISRPNLTFSTLTVSNMSPEDSSIYLCSVEERGEKLFFGSGTQLSVL.

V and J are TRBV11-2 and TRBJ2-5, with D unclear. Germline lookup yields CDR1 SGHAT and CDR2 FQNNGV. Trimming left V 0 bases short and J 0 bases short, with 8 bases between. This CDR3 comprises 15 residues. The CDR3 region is CASSLDLLYQETQYF. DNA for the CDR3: TGTGCCAGCAGCTTAGATCTGTTGTACCAAGAGACCCAGTACTTC.

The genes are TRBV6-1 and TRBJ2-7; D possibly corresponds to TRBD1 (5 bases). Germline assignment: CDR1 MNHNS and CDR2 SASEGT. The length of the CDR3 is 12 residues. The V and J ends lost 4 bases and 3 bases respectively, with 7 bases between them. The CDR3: CASSVQGYEQYF. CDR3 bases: TGTGCCAGCAGTGTCCAGGGCTACGAGCAGTACTTC.

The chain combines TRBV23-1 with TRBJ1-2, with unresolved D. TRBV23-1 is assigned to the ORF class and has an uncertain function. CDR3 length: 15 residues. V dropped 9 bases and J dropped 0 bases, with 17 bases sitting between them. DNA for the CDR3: TGCGCCAGTCCAACGGGTAAACGGACTAACTATGGCTACACCTTC. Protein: CASPTGKRTNYGYTF.

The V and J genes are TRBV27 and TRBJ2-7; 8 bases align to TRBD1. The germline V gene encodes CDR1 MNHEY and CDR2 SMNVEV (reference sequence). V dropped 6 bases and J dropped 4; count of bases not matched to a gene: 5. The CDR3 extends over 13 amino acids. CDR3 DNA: TGTGCCAGCAGACCGGGACAGGCTTACGAGCAGTACTTC. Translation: CASRPGQAYEQYF.

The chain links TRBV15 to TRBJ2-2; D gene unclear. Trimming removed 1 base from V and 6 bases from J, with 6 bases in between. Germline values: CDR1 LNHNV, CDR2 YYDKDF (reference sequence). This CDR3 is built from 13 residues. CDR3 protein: CATSRASPGELFF. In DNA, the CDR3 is TGTGCCACCAGCAGAGCTAGTCCCGGGGAGCTGTTTTTT.

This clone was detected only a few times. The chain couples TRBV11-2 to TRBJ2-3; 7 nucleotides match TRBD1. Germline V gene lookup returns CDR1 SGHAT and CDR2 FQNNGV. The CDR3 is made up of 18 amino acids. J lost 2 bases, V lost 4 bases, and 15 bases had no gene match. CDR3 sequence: CASSSRGGQLTITDTQYF. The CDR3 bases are TGTGCCAGCAGCTCTAGAGGGGGACAGCTTACTATCACAGATACGCAGTATTTT.

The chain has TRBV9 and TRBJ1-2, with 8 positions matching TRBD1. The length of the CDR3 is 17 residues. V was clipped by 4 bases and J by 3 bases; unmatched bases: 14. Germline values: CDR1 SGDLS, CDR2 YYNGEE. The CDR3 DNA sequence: TGTGCCAGCAGCAACAGGGGGAGCTTAGGCGGCGACTATGGCTACACCTTC. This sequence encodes CASSNRGSLGGDYGYTF.

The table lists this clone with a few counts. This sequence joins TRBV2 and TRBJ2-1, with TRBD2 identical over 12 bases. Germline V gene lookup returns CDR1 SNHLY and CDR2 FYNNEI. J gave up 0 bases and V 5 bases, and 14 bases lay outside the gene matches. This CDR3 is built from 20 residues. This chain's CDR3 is CASSPSAGLAGLSSYNEQFF. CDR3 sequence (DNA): TGTGCCAGCAGTCCCTCTGCGGGACTAGCGGGCCTGAGCTCCTACAATGAGCAGTTCTTC. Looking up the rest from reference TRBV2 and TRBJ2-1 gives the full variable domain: EPEVTQTPSHQVTQMGQEVILRCVPISNHLYFYWYRQILGQKVEFLVSFYNNEISEKSEIFDDQFSVERPDGSNFTLKIRSTKLEDSAMYFCASSPSAGLAGLSSYNEQFFGPGTRLTVL.

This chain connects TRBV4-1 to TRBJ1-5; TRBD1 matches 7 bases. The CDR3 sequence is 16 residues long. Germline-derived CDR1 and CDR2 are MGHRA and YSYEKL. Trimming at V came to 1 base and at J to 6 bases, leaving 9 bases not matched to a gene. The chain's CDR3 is CASSQVNYRGPQPQHF. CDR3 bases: TGCGCCAGCAGCCAAGTAAATTACAGGGGCCCTCAGCCCCAGCATTTT.

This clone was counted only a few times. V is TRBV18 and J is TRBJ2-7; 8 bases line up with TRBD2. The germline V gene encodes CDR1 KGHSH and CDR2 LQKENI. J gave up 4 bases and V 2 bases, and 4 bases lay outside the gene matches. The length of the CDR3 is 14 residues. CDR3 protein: CASSPSAGGYEQYF. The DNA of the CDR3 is TGTGCCAGCTCACCAAGCGCGGGGGGTTACGAGCAGTACTTC. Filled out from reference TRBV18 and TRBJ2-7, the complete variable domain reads NAGVMQNPRHLVRRRGQEARLRCSPMKGHSHVYWYRQLPEEGLKFMVYLQKENIIDESGMPKERFSAEFPKEGPSILRIQQVVRGDSAAYFCASSPSAGGYEQYFGPGTRLTVT.

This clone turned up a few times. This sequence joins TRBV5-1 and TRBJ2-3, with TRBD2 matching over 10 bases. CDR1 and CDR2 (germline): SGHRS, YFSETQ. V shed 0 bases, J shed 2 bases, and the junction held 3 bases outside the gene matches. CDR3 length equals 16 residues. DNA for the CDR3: TGCGCCAGCAGCTTGGCCAGCGGGAGGGTCACAGATACGCAGTATTTT. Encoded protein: CASSLASGRVTDTQYF.

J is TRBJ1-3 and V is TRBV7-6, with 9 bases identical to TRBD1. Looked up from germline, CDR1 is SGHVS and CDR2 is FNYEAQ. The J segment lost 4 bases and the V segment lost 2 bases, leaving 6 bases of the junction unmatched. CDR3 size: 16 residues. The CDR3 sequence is CASSLFNRGQGNTIYF. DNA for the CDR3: TGTGCCAGCAGCTTATTTAACAGGGGGCAAGGAAACACCATATATTTT.

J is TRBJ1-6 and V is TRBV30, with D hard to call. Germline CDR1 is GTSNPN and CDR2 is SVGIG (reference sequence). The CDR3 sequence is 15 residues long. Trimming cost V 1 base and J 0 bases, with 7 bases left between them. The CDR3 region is CAWSEDYSYNSPLHF. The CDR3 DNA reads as TGTGCCTGGAGTGAGGACTACTCCTATAATTCACCCCTCCACTTT. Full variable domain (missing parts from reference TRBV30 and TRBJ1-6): SQTIHQWPATLVQPVGSPLSLECTVEGTSNPNLYWYRQAAGRGLQLLFYSVGIGQISSEVPQNLSASRPQDRQFILSSKKLLLSDSGFYLCAWSEDYSYNSPLHFGNGTRLTVT.

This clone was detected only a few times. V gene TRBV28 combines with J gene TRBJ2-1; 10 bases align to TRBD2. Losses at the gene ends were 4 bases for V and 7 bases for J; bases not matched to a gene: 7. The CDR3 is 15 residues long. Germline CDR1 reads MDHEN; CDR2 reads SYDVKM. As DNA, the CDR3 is TGTGCCAGCAGTTCGCGTGGTAGCGGGAGGAATGAGCAGTTCTTC. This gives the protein CASSSRGSGRNEQFF. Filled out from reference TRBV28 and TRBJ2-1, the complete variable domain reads DVKVTQSSRYLVKRTGEKVFLECVQDMDHENMFWYRQDPGLGLRLIYFSYDVKMKEKGDIPEGYSVSREKKERFSLILESASTNQTSMYLCASSSRGSGRNEQFFGPGTRLTVL.